This TCR beta chain stems from a study of T-cell reconstitution after alpha-beta-depleted transplantation in children. The TCRbeta library incorporated unique molecular identifiers. One entry per CDR3 protein results from TCRdb running MiXCR on the PCR reads. Of approximately 390,000 distinct CDR3 sequences listed, approximately 11% are singletons. Trimming pared 5 bases from V and 6 bases from J, leaving 11 bases between. This CDR3 is 13 amino acids long. The chain uses TRBV12-3 or TRBV12-4 and TRBJ2-1; D ambiguous. This sample comprised PBMCs from the stem cell graft donor, obtained from the stem cell graft. The TCR was taken from a human donor who donated a stem cell graft to a child with acute myeloid leukemia. CDR3 residues: CASSLLDVNEQFF. In nucleotides, the CDR3 is TGTGCCAGCAGTCTTCTAGACGTCAATGAGCAGTTCTTC.